The clone carrying this TCR beta chain appeared a few times. Its antigen is not known. The CDR3 has 15 amino acids. Germline CDR1 LNHNV, CDR2 YYDKDF (reference sequence). V lost 6 bases to trimming and J lost 8 bases, with 19 bases between them. The data are from a study of cytomegalovirus exposure and HLA in healthy donors. Whole-study findings and limits: Most TCR beta V segments were productive about 87% or about 30% of the time in an earlier analysis.

The PCR used 60 Vbeta and 13 Jbeta primers. Sequencing was performed with immunoSEQ multiplex PCR; in TCRdb, only in-frame clones are kept and a portion is missing. The sample includes 80,000 or so clones, 60% to 80% of them seen just once. Sequencing used PBMCs. The TCR originated in a woman aged 40-49 years in good health and CMV-seronegative. V is TRBV15 and J is TRBJ1-4; D perhaps matches TRBD1 (5 bases). CDR3 region: CATRLNGGNVEKLFF. The CDR3 region has the DNA TGTGCCACCAGACTGAACGGGGGGAATGTGGAAAAACTGTTTTTT.